The 6 T cell receptor beta chains in this list originate from one sample, sequenced in a study of neurological immune-mediated disorders. Via MiXCR, TCRdb re-called the 5' RACE reads, giving one row per CDR3 protein. Here the sample spans 120,000 or so distinct CDR3 sequences, about 3.4% being singletons. Sequenced input: PBMCs. The source of these receptors is a woman aged 25 to 39 with multiple sclerosis.

This clonotype was recorded many times. The V gene is TRBV7-9, the J gene TRBJ1-2, with 9 bases fitting TRBD1. V lost 5 bases to trimming and J lost 6 bases; unmatched junction nucleotides: 19. CDR3 length: 18 residues. Looked up from germline, CDR1 is SEHNR and CDR2 is FQNEAQ (reference sequence). This CDR3 is CASSPPRRDREVRDGYTF. The CDR3 bases are TGTGCCAGCAGCCCGCCCCGCCGGGACAGGGAAGTTCGCGATGGCTACACCTTC.

This clonotype was counted at least ten times. The chain couples TRBV4-1 to TRBJ2-1, with 14 bases fitting TRBD2. The CDR3 totals 17 residues. Trimming took 0 bases from V and 10 from J; bases not matched to a gene: 8. Germline lookup yields CDR1 MGHRA and CDR2 YSYEKL. In DNA form, the CDR3 reads TGCGCCAGCAGCCAAGACAAATTCGGACTAGCGGGGGGAGAGCAGTTCTTC. The encoded protein is CASSQDKFGLAGGEQFF.

The chain links TRBV11-2 to TRBJ2-7, with TRBD1 identical over 7 bases. This CDR3 contains 15 residues. V lost 0 bases and J lost 3; bases outside the gene matches: 5. CDR1 and CDR2 (germline): SGHAT, FQNNGV. The DNA of the CDR3 is TGTGCCAGCAGCTTAGAGGACAGGAGTTACTACGAGCAGTACTTC. Its protein is CASSLEDRSYYEQYF.

This clonotype was observed many times. CDR3 region: CSASRTGGEFYNEQFF. CDR3 in DNA: TGCAGTGCTAGTAGGACAGGGGGCGAGTTCTACAATGAGCAGTTCTTC. This chain uses TRBV20-1 with TRBJ2-1; 11 bases fit TRBD1. Trimming at V came to 3 bases and at J to 3 bases, leaving 7 bases not matched to a gene. CDR3 length equals 16 residues. CDR1 and CDR2 from the germline V gene are DFQATT and SNEGSKA (reference sequence).

There are many counts of this clonotype. This sequence joins TRBV4-2 and TRBJ1-2; D is perhaps TRBD1 (5 bases). There are 14 residues in the CDR3. The germline gives CDR1 LGHNA, CDR2 YNFKEQ. With 5 bases removed from V and 7 bases from J, the gap between germline ends came to 17 bases. The CDR3 reads CASSLTPGSVGYTF. The CDR3 DNA follows: TGTGCCAGCAGCTTAACCCCAGGGTCTGTTGGCTACACCTTC.

This clonotype was observed at least ten times. The chain couples TRBV20-1 to TRBJ2-5; 15 nucleotides match TRBD2. This CDR3 is 18 amino acids long. Trimming took 5 bases from V and 2 from J; bases not matched to a gene: 12. CDR1 is DFQATT, CDR2 SNEGSKA, per germline (reference sequence). The CDR3 sequence: CSAATGTSGRLGQETQYF. The DNA for the CDR3 is TGCAGTGCTGCGACTGGGACTAGCGGGAGGTTGGGACAAGAGACCCAGTACTTC.